One sample yielded the 8 T cell receptor beta chains listed below, sequenced in a study of blood T cell repertoires in COVID-19. The assay was immunoSEQ multiplex PCR, and TCRdb's table has in-frame clones only and misses some. The table lists under 250,000 clones, about nine tenths of them singletons. Material for sequencing was peripheral blood. All receptors come from a woman in her thirties or forties with acute or convalescent COVID-19.

This chain connects TRBV23-1 to TRBJ2-1; 9 bases are shared with TRBD2. TRBV23-1 is labeled an ORF, and its function is uncertain. J was trimmed by 2 bases and V by 0 bases; bases with no gene match: 11. The CDR3 runs 19 residues. Here the CDR3 DNA reads TGCGCCAGCAGTCAATCTGGGGATACGCGGGGGGGCCCCTACAATGAGCAGTTCTTC. Translated, it gives CASSQSGDTRGGPYNEQFF.

The chain recombines TRBV19 with TRBJ1-4; unclear D gene. The CDR3 is made up of 11 amino acids. The V end lost 7 bases, the J end lost 7 bases, and 7 bases lay between the germline ends. CDR1 and CDR2 from the germline V gene are LNHDA and SQIVND (reference sequence). The chain's CDR3 is CASMGSEKLFF. CDR3 nucleotide sequence: TGTGCCAGTATGGGGAGTGAAAAACTGTTTTTT.

The chain carries TRBV6-6 and TRBJ1-2, with TRBD1 identical over 8 bases. V lost 8 bases and J lost 3; bases outside the gene matches: 14. There are 16 residues in the CDR3. The germline gives CDR1 MNHNY, CDR2 SVGAGI (reference sequence). The CDR3 region is CASFAAGGSVDYGYTF. The DNA for the CDR3 is TGTGCCAGCTTCGCAGCAGGGGGCTCGGTTGACTATGGCTACACCTTC.

V gene TRBV18 combines with J gene TRBJ2-5, with 8 bases fitting TRBD2. Germline assignment: CDR1 KGHSH and CDR2 LQKENI. The CDR3 totals 14 residues. With 3 bases clipped from V and 3 bases from J, the junction kept 3 bases outside the gene matches. The CDR3 reads CASSPSGTKETQYF. DNA for the CDR3: TGTGCCAGCTCACCTAGCGGGACCAAAGAGACCCAGTACTTC.

The J gene is TRBJ1-6, the V gene TRBV15; 7 bases fit TRBD1. Germline V gene data show CDR1 as LNHNV and CDR2 as YYDKDF (reference sequence). Unmatched junction bases numbered 10, after V lost 1 base and J lost 7 bases. There are 17 residues in the CDR3. The CDR3 DNA is TGTGCCACCAGCAGAGGGATACCGGGACAGAGAAATTCACCCCTCCACTTT. Translated: CATSRGIPGQRNSPLHF.

The rearrangement joins TRBV28 to TRBJ1-1; D is unclear. The V end lost 8 bases, the J end lost 0 bases, and 4 bases lay between the germline ends. Germline V gene lookup returns CDR1 MDHEN and CDR2 SYDVKM. The CDR3 length is 11 residues. The CDR3 protein is CASRVNTEAFF. The CDR3 DNA sequence: TGTGCCAGCCGGGTGAACACTGAAGCTTTCTTT.

V usage is TRBV5-4 and J usage is TRBJ1-1; D perhaps matches TRBD1 (5 bases). Trimming cost V 4 bases and J 1 base, with 11 bases left between them. The V gene's germline CDR1 is SGHNT and CDR2 YYREEE (reference sequence). The CDR3 consists of 14 residues. In DNA form, the CDR3 reads TGTGCCAGCAGCCCAGGGTTAGGGAACACTGAAGCTTTCTTT. Translation gives CASSPGLGNTEAFF. The full variable domain, in which reference TRBV5-4 and TRBJ1-1 provide the parts outside the CDR3, is ETGVTQSPTHLIKTRGQQVTLRCSSQSGHNTVSWYQQALGQGPQFIFQYYREEENGRGNFPPRFSGLQFPNYSSELNVNALELDDSALYLCASSPGLGNTEAFFGQGTRLTVV.

The chain combines TRBV13 with TRBJ2-4, with 7 positions matching TRBD1. Germline V CDR1 and CDR2: PRHDT, FYEKMQ (reference sequence). V lost 3 bases and J lost 1; bases outside the gene matches: 9. CDR3 length: 17 residues. The CDR3 is CASSFRQGERAKNIQYF. The CDR3 DNA reads as TGTGCCAGCAGCTTTCGACAGGGCGAAAGGGCCAAAAACATTCAGTACTTC. Full variable domain (outside the CDR3, taken from reference TRBV13 and TRBJ2-4): AAGVIQSPRHLIKEKRETATLKCYPIPRHDTVYWYQQGPGQDPQFLISFYEKMQSDKGSIPDRFSAQQFSDYHSELNMSSLELGDSALYFCASSFRQGERAKNIQYFGAGTRLSVL.